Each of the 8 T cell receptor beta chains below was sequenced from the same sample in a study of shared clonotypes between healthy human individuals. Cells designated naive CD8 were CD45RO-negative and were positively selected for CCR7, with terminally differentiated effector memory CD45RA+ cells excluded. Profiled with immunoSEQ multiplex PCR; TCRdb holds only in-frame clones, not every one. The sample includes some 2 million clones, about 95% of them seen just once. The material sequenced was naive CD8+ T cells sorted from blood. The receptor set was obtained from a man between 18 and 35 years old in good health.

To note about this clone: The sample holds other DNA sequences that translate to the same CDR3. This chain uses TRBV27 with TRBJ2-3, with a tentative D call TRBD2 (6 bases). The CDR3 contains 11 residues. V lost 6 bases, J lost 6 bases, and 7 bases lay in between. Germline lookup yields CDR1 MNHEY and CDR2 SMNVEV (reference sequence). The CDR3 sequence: CASSRGDTQYF. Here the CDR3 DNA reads TGTGCCAGCAGCCGGGGGGATACGCAGTATTTT.

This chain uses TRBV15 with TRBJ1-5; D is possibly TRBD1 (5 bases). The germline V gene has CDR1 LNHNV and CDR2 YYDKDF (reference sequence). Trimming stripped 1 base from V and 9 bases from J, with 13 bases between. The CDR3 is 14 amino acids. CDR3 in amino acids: CATSRATGNWPQHF. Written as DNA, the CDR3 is TGTGCCACCAGCAGAGCAACAGGCAATTGGCCCCAGCATTTT.

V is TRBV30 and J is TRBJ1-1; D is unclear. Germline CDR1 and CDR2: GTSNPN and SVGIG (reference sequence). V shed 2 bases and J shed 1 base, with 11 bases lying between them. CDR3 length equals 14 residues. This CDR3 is CAWSPLPGNTEAFF. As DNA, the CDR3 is TGTGCCTGGAGTCCCCTCCCCGGGAACACTGAAGCTTTCTTT.

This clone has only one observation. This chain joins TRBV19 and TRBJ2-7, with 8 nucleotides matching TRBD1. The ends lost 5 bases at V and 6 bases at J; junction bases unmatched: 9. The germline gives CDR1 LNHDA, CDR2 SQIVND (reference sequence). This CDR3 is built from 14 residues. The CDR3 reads CASSWPGGSGEQYF. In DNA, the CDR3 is TGTGCCAGTAGTTGGCCAGGGGGCTCGGGCGAGCAGTACTTC.

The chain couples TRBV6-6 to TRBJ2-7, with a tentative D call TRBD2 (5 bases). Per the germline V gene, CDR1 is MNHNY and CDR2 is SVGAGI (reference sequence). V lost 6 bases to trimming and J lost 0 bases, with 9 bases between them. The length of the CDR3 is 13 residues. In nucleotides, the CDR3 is TGTGCCAGCAGAGAGGGTTTCTCCTACGAGCAGTACTTC. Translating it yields CASREGFSYEQYF.

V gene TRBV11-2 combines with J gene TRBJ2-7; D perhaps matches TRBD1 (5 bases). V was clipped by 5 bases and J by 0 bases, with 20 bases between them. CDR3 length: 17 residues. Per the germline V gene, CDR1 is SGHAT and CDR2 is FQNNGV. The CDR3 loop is CASSPPRGHPSSYEQYF. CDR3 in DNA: TGTGCCAGCAGCCCGCCTAGAGGACATCCCAGCTCCTACGAGCAGTACTTC.

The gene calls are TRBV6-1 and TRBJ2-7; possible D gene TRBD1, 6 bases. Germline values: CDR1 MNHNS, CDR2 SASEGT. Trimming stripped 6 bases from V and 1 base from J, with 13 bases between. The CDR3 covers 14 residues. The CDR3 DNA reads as TGTGCCAGCAGCGCCGGGACAAGGTCCTACGAGCAGTACTTC. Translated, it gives CASSAGTRSYEQYF.

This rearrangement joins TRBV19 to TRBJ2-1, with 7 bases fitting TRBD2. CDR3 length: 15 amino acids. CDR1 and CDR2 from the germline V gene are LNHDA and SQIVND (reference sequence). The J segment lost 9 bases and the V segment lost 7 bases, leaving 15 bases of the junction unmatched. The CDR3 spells CASTPTSVDPGEQFF. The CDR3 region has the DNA TGTGCCAGTACCCCAACTAGCGTAGACCCTGGTGAGCAGTTCTTC. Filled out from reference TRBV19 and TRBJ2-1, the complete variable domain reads DGGITQSPKYLFRKEGQNVTLSCEQNLNHDAMYWYRQDPGQGLRLIYYSQIVNDFQKGDIAEGYSVSREKKESFPLTVTSAQKNPTAFYLCASTPTSVDPGEQFFGPGTRLTVL.